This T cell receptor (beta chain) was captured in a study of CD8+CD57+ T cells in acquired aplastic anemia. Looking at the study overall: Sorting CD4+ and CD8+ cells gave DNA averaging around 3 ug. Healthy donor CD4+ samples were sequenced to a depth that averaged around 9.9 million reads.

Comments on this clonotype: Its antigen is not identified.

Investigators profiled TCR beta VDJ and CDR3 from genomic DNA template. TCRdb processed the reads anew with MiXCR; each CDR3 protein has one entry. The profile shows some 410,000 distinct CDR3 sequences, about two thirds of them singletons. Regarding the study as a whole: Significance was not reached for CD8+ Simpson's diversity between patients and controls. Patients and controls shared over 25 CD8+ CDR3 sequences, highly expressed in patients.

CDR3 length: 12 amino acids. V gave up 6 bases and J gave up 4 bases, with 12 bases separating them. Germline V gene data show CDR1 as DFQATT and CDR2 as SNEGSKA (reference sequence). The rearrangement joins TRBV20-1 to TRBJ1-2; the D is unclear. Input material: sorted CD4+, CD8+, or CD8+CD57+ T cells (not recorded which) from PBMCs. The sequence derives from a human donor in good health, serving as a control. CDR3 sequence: CSATRGSYGYTF. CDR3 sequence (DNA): TGCAGTGCGACTCGTGGGTCCTATGGCTACACCTTC.